Sequencing of this TCR beta chain was carried out in a study of cytomegalovirus exposure and HLA in healthy donors. Both 60 Vbeta primers and 13 Jbeta primers went into the PCR. Sequenced by immunoSEQ multiplex PCR; TCRdb stores in-frame clones only, minus some. The table lists about 68,000 clones, 80% to 90% of them singletons, with 6.5% to 7% in the top ten. This CDR3 contains 13 residues. Germline assignment: CDR1 KGHSH and CDR2 LQKENI. Deletions cut 3 bases from V and 4 bases from J, with 7 bases between. The sequencing input was PBMCs. The V and J genes are TRBV18 and TRBJ1-5; D ambiguous. This receptor was obtained from a human donor in good health. DNA of the CDR3: TGTGCCAGCTCACCGACTGGGAATCAGCCCCAGCATTTT. Translated, it gives CASSPTGNQPQHF.